The rows below give T cell receptor beta chains drawn from one sample of a study of cytomegalovirus exposure and HLA in healthy donors. The assay was immunoSEQ multiplex PCR, and TCRdb's table has in-frame clones only and misses some. The repertoire has around 140,000 clones, approximately 91% of them found once; the top ten carry around 0.51%. Sequences were obtained from PBMCs. The source of these receptors is a woman aged 40-49 years in good health and CMV-seronegative. Each CDR3 is given with its conserved first and last residue. D genes are given only for firm matches. Clone size is shown for a subset of rows, as once, few, many or a class of expanded clone.

.	.	TRBJ2-2	TRBV6-5	TGTGCCAGCATGGCGGGACCCGGGGAGCTGTTTTTT	CASMAGPGELFF
.	TRBD1	TRBJ1-2	TRBV6-5	TGTGCCAGCACCCTGACAGGGAATGGCTACACCTTC	CASTLTGNGYTF
.	.	TRBJ2-7	TRBV5-6	TGTGCCAGCAGCGCCTTAGAAGCGAGACAGTACTTC	CASSALEARQYF
.	.	TRBJ2-7	TRBV2	TGTGCCAGCAGTGAGATACTAGTGTACGAGCAGTACTTC	CASSEILVYEQYF
.	TRBD2	TRBJ2-7	TRBV9	TGTGCCAGCAGCGCGGCTGCGGTAGCGGGAGTCCCCGAGCAGTACTTC	CASSAAAVAGVPEQYF
.	TRBD2	TRBJ2-7	TRBV5-4	TGTGCCAGCAGCTTGGCGCTAGCGGGACGAGATGTTTCCTACGAGCAGTACTTC	CASSLALAGRDVSYEQYF
.	.	TRBJ1-2	TRBV7-8	TGTGCCAGCAGCGGTACCAGATATGGCTACACCTTC	CASSGTRYGYTF
.	.	TRBJ2-7	TRBV7-9	TGTTCCAGCAGCTTAGGGCCCTTCTACGAGCAGTACTTC	CSSSLGPFYEQYF
.	TRBD2	TRBJ2-7	TRBV5-6	TGTGCCAGCAGCCGGGGAGGGAACGAGCAGTACTTC	CASSRGGNEQYF
.	.	TRBJ2-2	TRBV10-2	TGCGCCACCCTGGGCAGGGCGAACACCGGGGAGCTGTTTTTT	CATLGRANTGELFF
.	.	TRBJ1-1	TRBV7-9	TGTGCCAGCAGCTCGAGCCGGGCTTTCTTT	CASSSSRAFF
.	TRBD1	TRBJ2-7	TRBV27	TGTGCCAGCGGGGACAGGTTGGATTACGAGCAGTACTTC	CASGDRLDYEQYF
.	.	TRBJ2-6	TRBV10-2	TGCGCCAGCAGCCCCAGGCCCTCTGGGGCCAACGTCCTGACTTTC	CASSPRPSGANVLTF
.	.	TRBJ2-1	TRBV28	TGTGCCAGCAGTTTACTAGAGGGATTTCTGTTCTTC	CASSLLEGFLFF
.	.	TRBJ2-7	TRBV4-3	TGCGCCAGCAGCCGACTAAAGGACTTATGCGCTAGCCCCACCTACGAGCAGTACTTC	CASSRLKDLCASPTYEQYF
.	TRBD2	TRBJ2-1	TRBV13	TGTGCCAGCAGCTTAGGGGCGGGAGTGAGCTATGAGCAGTTCTTC	CASSLGAGVSYEQFF
once	.	TRBJ2-7	TRBV7-2	TGTGCCAGCAGCCGACCCTCGGGGAGAGGATCCGAGCAGTACTTC	CASSRPSGRGSEQYF
.	TRBD2	TRBJ2-5	TRBV7-6	TGTGCCAGCAGTCAAGGGGGGACTAGCGGGAATGTGGGAGAGACCCAGTACTTC	CASSQGGTSGNVGETQYF
.	.	TRBJ2-7	TRBV6-9	TGTGCCAGCATGAACCAGTTCTACGAGCAGTACTTC	CASMNQFYEQYF
.	TRBD1	TRBJ2-7	TRBV2	TGTGCCAGCAGTGAGGGGACAGCCCAAACTTTCTACGAGCAGTACTTC	CASSEGTAQTFYEQYF
once	.	TRBJ2-4	TRBV28	TGTGCCAGTAGTCTCTGGGAGAGCTTGGCCCAAAACATTCAGTACTTC	CASSLWESLAQNIQYF
.	.	TRBJ1-2	TRBV10-3	TGTGCCATCAGTGAGCCCCAGGAATATGGCTACACCTTC	CAISEPQEYGYTF
.	TRBD1	TRBJ2-7	TRBV7-9	TGTGCCAGCAGCCCCCGACAGGGGATAATCTACGAGCAGTACTTC	CASSPRQGIIYEQYF
.	.	TRBJ2-4	TRBV19	TGTGCCAGTAGTACTTTCCCGCGGGAAATCGCCAAAAACATTCAGTACTTC	CASSTFPREIAKNIQYF
.	TRBD1	TRBJ2-3	TRBV7-2	TGTGCCAGCAGCTACGGACAGGGGGTTGGGGATACGCAGTATTTT	CASSYGQGVGDTQYF
.	.	TRBJ2-3	TRBV19	TGTGCCAGTAGTATCTGGAACGGGTCCACAGATACGCAGTATTTT	CASSIWNGSTDTQYF
.	TRBD2	TRBJ2-1	TRBV10-1	TGCGCCAGCAGTGGAACTAGCGGGCCCTACAATGAGCAGTTCTTC	CASSGTSGPYNEQFF
.	.	TRBJ2-7	TRBV7-8	TGTGCCAGCAGCCCCAGGGACTTACAGTACTTC	CASSPRDLQYF
.	TRBD1	TRBJ1-4	TRBV30	TGTGCCTGGAATACCGGGACAGGGTCTGAAAAACTGTTTTTT	CAWNTGTGSEKLFF
.	TRBD1	TRBJ1-4	TRBV11-2	TGTGCCAGCAGCTCGTGGACAGGGGAGGTAGAAAAACTGTTTTTT	CASSSWTGEVEKLFF
.	TRBD2	TRBJ2-7	TRBV4-2	TGTGCCAGCAGCCAAACGGGGGGATCACACGAGCAGTACTTC	CASSQTGGSHEQYF
.	.	TRBJ1-2	TRBV9	TGTGCCAGCAGCGTAGCTACAGGGCAGGGTAACTATGGCTACACCTTC	CASSVATGQGNYGYTF
.	.	TRBJ1-1	TRBV2	TGTGCCAGCAGTGAAGCGGGACACGGGAAACGGAACACTGAAGCTTTCTTT	CASSEAGHGKRNTEAFF
.	TRBD1	TRBJ1-4	TRBV5-1	TGCGCCAGCAGCCTGGGACAGGGCCCCGGAAAACTGTTTTTT	CASSLGQGPGKLFF
.	.	TRBJ1-2	TRBV5-8	TGTGCCAGCAGCTTGGACATTGACTATGGCTACACCTTC	CASSLDIDYGYTF
.	.	TRBJ1-3	TRBV28	TGTGCCAGCAGTTTGGGGGGGGTGCGCAACACCATATATTTT	CASSLGGVRNTIYF
.	.	TRBJ2-3	TRBV10-3	TGTGCCATCAGTGCGAGGGAGTTAGCAGATACGCAGTATTTT	CAISARELADTQYF
.	.	TRBJ2-7	TRBV5-6	TGTGCCAGCAGCTTGAGGCTAGCGATCGAGCAGTACTTC	CASSLRLAIEQYF
.	TRBD2	TRBJ2-1	TRBV5-1	TGCGCCAGCAGCTTGGGTGACGAGCGGGGCCTCGTCTACAATGAGCAGTTCTTC	CASSLGDERGLVYNEQFF
.	TRBD1	TRBJ2-5	TRBV5-1	TGCGCCAGCAGCCCGACAGGGGACGGAGAGACCCAGTACTTC	CASSPTGDGETQYF
.	TRBD1	TRBJ2-5	TRBV19	TGTGCCACCCAAGACAGGGCAGATCGTGAGACCCAGTACTTC	CATQDRADRETQYF
.	TRBD2	TRBJ2-7	TRBV2	TGTGCCAGCCCCCCCGGCATAGCGGGAGGTCCCTACGAGCAGTACTTC	CASPPGIAGGPYEQYF
.	.	TRBJ2-2	TRBV5-1	TGCGCCAGCACTTGGGAAGGACAACTAAACACCGGGGAGCTGTTTTTT	CASTWEGQLNTGELFF
.	.	TRBJ1-5	TRBV7-8	TGTGCCAGCAGTGGGGGGGCGAGTACTCAGCCCCAGCATTTT	CASSGGASTQPQHF
.	.	TRBJ1-3	TRBV10-3	TGTGCCATCAACGAGGGCCGAGCTGGAAACACCATATATTTT	CAINEGRAGNTIYF
.	TRBD2	TRBJ2-1	TRBV4-2	TGTGCCAGCAGCCATACTAGCGGGACCTACAATGAGCAGTTCTTC	CASSHTSGTYNEQFF
.	.	TRBJ2-7	TRBV6-5	TGTGCCAGCAGTTACTCGATGGGGCCGGCGCAGTACTTC	CASSYSMGPAQYF
.	TRBD1	TRBJ1-2	TRBV6-1	TGTGCCAGCAGGACTTCGGGAAGGGGGCCTGGCTACACCTTC	CASRTSGRGPGYTF
.	.	TRBJ1-2	TRBV29-1	TGCAGCGTAGACAGCCAGAACTATGGCTACACCTTC	CSVDSQNYGYTF
.	.	TRBJ2-2	TRBV9	TGTGCCAGCAGCCCCCGGGGACACTTCTCCGGGGAGCTGTTTTTT	CASSPRGHFSGELFF
once	TRBD1	TRBJ2-7	TRBV28	TGTGCCAGCAGCTACAGGGGGTTCTACGAGCAGTACTTC	CASSYRGFYEQYF
.	.	TRBJ2-1	TRBV11-3	TGTGCCAGCAGCCCCAGGCGGACTACCAATGAGCAGTTCTTC	CASSPRRTTNEQFF
.	.	TRBJ1-2	TRBV7-6	TGTGCCAGCAGCTTAGACGCGAATGAGGGCTACACCTTC	CASSLDANEGYTF